This T cell receptor (beta chain) was retrieved from a study of cytomegalovirus exposure and HLA in healthy donors. Study-wide results and caveats: Overall, approximately 150 TCR beta chains were annotated as cytomegalovirus-associated. High sensitivity and specificity were reportedly achieved when the classifier diagnosed cytomegalovirus status.

Of note for this clone: Its cognate antigen is unknown.

Clones were read by immunoSEQ multiplex PCR, and TCRdb kept only the in-frame ones, dropping some. The sample has about 160,000 clones, roughly 89% seen once. Trimming removed 0 bases from V and 4 bases from J, with 10 bases in between. Germline V CDR1 and CDR2: SEHNR, FQNEAQ (reference sequence). The CDR3 contains 15 residues. Input material: PBMCs. This TCR derives from a man between 18 and 35 years old in good health and CMV-seropositive. The V call is TRBV7-9, the J call TRBJ2-1, with D perhaps TRBD2 (6 bases). The CDR3, as DNA: TGTGCCAGCAGCTTAGCGGGACTTGCGTACAATGAGCAGTTCTTC. Translation: CASSLAGLAYNEQFF.